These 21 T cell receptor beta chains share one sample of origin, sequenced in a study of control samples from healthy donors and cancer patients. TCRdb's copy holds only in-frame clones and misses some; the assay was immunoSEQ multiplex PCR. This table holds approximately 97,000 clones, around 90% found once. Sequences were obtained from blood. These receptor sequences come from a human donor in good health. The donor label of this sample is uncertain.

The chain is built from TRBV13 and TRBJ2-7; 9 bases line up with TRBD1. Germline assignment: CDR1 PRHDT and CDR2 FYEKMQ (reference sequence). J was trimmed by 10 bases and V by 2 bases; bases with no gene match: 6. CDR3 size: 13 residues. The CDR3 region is CASSLQDRGPQYF. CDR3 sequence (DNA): TGTGCCAGCAGCTTACAGGACAGGGGCCCTCAGTACTTC. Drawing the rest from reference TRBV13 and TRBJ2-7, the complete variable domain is AAGVIQSPRHLIKEKRETATLKCYPIPRHDTVYWYQQGPGQDPQFLISFYEKMQSDKGSIPDRFSAQQFSDYHSELNMSSLELGDSALYFCASSLQDRGPQYFGPGTRLTVT.

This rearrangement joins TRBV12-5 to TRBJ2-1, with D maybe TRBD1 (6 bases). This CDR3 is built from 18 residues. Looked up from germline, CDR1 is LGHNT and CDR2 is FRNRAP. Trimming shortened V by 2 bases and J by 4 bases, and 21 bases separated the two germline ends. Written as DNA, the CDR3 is TGTGCTAGTGGTTTGACCTCCAAGGGGGAACCTAAATACAATGAGCAGTTCTTC. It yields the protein CASGLTSKGEPKYNEQFF.

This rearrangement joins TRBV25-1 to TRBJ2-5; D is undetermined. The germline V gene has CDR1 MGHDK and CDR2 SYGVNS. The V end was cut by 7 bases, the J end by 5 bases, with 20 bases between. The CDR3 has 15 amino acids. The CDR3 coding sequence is TGTGCCAGCACCGACGGCGTCCGGGTCCGGGAGACCCAGTACTTC. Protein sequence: CASTDGVRVRETQYF.

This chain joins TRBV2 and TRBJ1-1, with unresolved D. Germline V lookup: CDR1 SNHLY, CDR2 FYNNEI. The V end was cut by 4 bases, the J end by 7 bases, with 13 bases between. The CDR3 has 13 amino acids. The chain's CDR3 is CASSAQPNLEAFF. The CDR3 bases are TGTGCCAGCAGTGCTCAGCCAAACCTTGAAGCTTTCTTT. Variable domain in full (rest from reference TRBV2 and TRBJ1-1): EPEVTQTPSHQVTQMGQEVILRCVPISNHLYFYWYRQILGQKVEFLVSFYNNEISEKSEIFDDQFSVERPDGSNFTLKIRSTKLEDSAMYFCASSAQPNLEAFFGQGTRLTVV.

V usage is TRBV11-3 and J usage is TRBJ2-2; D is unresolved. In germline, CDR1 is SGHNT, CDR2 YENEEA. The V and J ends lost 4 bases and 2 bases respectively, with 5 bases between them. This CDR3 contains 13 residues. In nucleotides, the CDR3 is TGTGCCAGCAGCTCTCCTAACACCGGGGAGCTGTTTTTT. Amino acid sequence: CASSSPNTGELFF.

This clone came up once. CDR3 region: CASSPHQESRAFF. The CDR3 nucleotides read TGTGCCAGCAGCCCTCACCAGGAATCAAGGGCTTTCTTT. This chain connects TRBV11-2 to TRBJ1-1, with unresolved D. There are 13 residues in the CDR3. Trimming took 5 bases from V and 11 from J, leaving 18 bases between them. Germline V gene sequence: CDR1 SGHAT, CDR2 FQNNGV. The full variable domain, its missing parts supplied by reference TRBV11-2 and TRBJ1-1, is EAGVAQSPRYKIIEKRQSVAFWCNPISGHATLYWYQQILGQGPKLLIQFQNNGVVDDSQLPKDRFSAERLKGVDSTLKIQPAKLEDSAVYLCASSPHQESRAFFGQGTRLTVV.

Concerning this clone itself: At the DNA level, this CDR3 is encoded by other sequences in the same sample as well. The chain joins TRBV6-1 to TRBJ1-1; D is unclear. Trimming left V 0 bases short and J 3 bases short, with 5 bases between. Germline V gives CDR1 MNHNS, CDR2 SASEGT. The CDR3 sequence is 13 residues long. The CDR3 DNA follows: TGTGCCAGCAGTGAAGCGTGGGACACTGAAGCTTTCTTT. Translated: CASSEAWDTEAFF.

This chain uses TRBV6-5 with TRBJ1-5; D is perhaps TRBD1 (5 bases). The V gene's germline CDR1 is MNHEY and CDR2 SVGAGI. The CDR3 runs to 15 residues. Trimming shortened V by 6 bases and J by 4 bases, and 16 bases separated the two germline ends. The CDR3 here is CASRRDGGANQPQHF. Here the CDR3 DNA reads TGTGCCAGCAGACGGGACGGCGGCGCGAATCAGCCCCAGCATTTT.

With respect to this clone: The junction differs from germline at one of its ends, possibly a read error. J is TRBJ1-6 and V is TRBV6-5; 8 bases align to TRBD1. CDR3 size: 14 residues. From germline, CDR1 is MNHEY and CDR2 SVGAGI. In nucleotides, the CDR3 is TGTGCCAGCAGTTACTCGTCCGGGACAGGAGAACCCATTTTT. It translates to CASSYSSGTGEPIF.

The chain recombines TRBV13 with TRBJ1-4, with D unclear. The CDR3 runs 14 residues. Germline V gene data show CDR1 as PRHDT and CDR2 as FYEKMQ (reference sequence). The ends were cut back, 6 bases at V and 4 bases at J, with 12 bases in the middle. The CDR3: CASSRLGNNEKLFF. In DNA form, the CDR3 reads TGTGCCAGCAGTCGTTTGGGCAATAATGAAAAACTGTTTTTT.

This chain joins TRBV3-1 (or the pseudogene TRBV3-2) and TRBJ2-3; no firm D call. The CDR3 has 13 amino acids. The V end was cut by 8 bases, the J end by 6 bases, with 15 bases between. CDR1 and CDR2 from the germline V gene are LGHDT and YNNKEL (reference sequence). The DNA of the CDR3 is TGTGCCAGCCGAGAGTCGGGCCGGGATACGCAGTATTTT. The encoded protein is CASRESGRDTQYF.

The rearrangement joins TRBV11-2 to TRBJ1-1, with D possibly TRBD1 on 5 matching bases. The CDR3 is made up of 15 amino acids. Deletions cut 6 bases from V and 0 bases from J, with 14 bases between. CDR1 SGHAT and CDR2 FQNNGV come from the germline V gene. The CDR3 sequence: CASSAGHTMNTEAFF. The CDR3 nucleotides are TGTGCCAGCAGTGCAGGGCACACCATGAACACTGAAGCTTTCTTT.

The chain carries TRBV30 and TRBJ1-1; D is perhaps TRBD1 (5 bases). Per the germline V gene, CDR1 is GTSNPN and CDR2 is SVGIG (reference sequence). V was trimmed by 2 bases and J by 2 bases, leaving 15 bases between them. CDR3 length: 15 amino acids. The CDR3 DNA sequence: TGTGCCTGGAGTCCCCGGGGACGGCCCAACACTGAAGCTTTCTTT. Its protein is CAWSPRGRPNTEAFF.

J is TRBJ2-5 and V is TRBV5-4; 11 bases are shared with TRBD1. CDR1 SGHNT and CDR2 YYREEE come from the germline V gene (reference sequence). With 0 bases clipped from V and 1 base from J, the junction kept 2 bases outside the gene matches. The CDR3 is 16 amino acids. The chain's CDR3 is CASSLADRGPQETQYF. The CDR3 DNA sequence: TGTGCCAGCAGCTTGGCGGACAGGGGGCCCCAAGAGACCCAGTACTTC.

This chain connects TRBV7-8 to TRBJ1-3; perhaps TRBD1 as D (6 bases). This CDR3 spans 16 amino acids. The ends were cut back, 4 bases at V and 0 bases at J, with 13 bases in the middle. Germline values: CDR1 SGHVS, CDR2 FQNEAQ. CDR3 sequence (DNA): TGTGCCAGCAGCTCTTTCGACAGGCTCTCTGGAAACACCATATATTTT. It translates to CASSSFDRLSGNTIYF. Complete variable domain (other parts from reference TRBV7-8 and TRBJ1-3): GAGVSQSPRYKVAKRGQDVALRCDPISGHVSLFWYQQALGQGPEFLTYFQNEAQLDKSGLPSDRFFAERPEGSVSTLKIQRTQQEDSAVYLCASSSFDRLSGNTIYFGEGSWLTVV.

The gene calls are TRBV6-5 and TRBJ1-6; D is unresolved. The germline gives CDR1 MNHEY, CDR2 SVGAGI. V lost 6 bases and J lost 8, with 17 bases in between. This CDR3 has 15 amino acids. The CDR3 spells CASRLTESMHSPLHF. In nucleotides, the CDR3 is TGTGCCAGCAGACTTACCGAATCTATGCATTCACCCCTCCACTTT.

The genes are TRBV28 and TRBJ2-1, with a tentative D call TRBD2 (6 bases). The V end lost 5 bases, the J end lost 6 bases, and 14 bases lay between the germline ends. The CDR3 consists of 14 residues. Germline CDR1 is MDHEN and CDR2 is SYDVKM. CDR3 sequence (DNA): TGTGCCAGCAGTCACCCGGGGGACCTCAATGAGCAGTTCTTC. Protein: CASSHPGDLNEQFF.

Here the CDR3 reads CASSQGPSGVLQETQYF. DNA for the CDR3: TGCGCCAGCAGCCAAGGCCCCAGCGGGGTTTTACAAGAGACCCAGTACTTC. This chain connects TRBV4-3 to TRBJ2-5; 7 nucleotides align to TRBD2. Trimming removed 1 base from V and 2 bases from J; junction bases left unmatched: 10. CDR3 size: 17 residues. Germline lookup yields CDR1 LGHNA and CDR2 YSLEER.

The CDR3 coding sequence is TGTGCCAGCAGCTTTGGACGGGGGGGAGATACGCAGTATTTT. Protein product: CASSFGRGGDTQYF. This rearrangement joins TRBV11-2 to TRBJ2-3; 8 nucleotides line up with TRBD2. This CDR3 has 14 amino acids. V shed 3 bases, J shed 5 bases, and the junction held 4 bases outside the gene matches. Germline V lookup: CDR1 SGHAT, CDR2 FQNNGV.

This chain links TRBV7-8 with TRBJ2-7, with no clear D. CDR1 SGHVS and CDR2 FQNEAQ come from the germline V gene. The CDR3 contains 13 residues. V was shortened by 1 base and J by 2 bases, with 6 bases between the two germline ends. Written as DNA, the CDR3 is TGTGCCAGCAGCTTAGATCCGGCCTACGAGCAGTACGTC. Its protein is CASSLDPAYEQYV.

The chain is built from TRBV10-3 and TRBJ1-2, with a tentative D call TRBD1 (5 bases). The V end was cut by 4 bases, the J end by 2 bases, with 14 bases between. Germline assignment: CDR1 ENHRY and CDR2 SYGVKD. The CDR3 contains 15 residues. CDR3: CAISGSSGGNYGYTF. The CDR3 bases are TGTGCCATCAGTGGGTCTAGCGGGGGGAACTATGGCTACACCTTC.